The 12 T cell receptor beta chains given below trace back to one sample, sequenced in a study of sequential checkpoint blockade in melanoma. As to treatment: randomized to nivolumab then ipilimumab (arm A) or the reverse (arm B). Sequencing used immunoSEQ multiplex PCR; TCRdb keeps in-frame clones, though not all of them. The data show 20,000 or so clones, with approximately 82% seen just once and 30% to 45% held by the top ten. The specimen comprised CD8+ T cells sorted from blood (inferred from file names), sampled from a patient given nivolumab and ipilimumab in sequence. The receptors originated from a human donor with melanoma.

Details on this clone: Other DNA sequences from this sample encode an identical CDR3 as well. The genes are TRBV7-9 and TRBJ2-7; 9 bases align to TRBD1. The trim removed 5 bases at V and 3 bases at J, leaving 5 bases unmatched. This CDR3 spans 14 amino acids. CDR1 is SEHNR and CDR2 is FQNEAQ in the germline V gene (reference sequence). CDR3 region: CASSRRDRDYEQYF. DNA for the CDR3: TGTGCCAGCAGCCGGCGGGACAGGGACTACGAGCAGTACTTC.

The sample holds one count of this clone. The chain carries TRBV19 and TRBJ1-1; no firm D call. The CDR3 runs to 14 residues. Germline values: CDR1 LNHDA, CDR2 SQIVND (reference sequence). The ends were cut back, 4 bases at V and 0 bases at J, with 9 bases in the middle. The CDR3 DNA reads as TGTGCCAGTAGTACCCCTCGGGTGAACACTGAAGCTTTCTTT. The encoded protein is CASSTPRVNTEAFF.

V and J are TRBV6-6 and TRBJ2-1; TRBD2 aligns across 14 bases. This CDR3 comprises 15 residues. Germline assignment: CDR1 MNHNY and CDR2 SVGAGI (reference sequence). With V trimmed by 5 bases and J by 4 bases, 1 base remained unmatched. The CDR3 DNA reads as TGTGCCAGCAGTGGGACTAGCGGGGGTTACAATGAGCAGTTCTTC. Encoded protein: CASSGTSGGYNEQFF.

This clone was seen just once. This sequence joins TRBV5-1 and TRBJ1-1; weak D call: TRBD1 (6 bases). Trimming left V 1 base short and J 1 base short, with 14 bases between. CDR1 is SGHRS, CDR2 YFSETQ, per germline. The CDR3 loop spans 16 amino acids. CDR3 nucleotides: TGCGCCAGCAGCTTGATCCTACGGGGGGCGAACACTGAAGCTTTCTTT. It encodes CASSLILRGANTEAFF.

The CDR3 DNA reads as TGTGCCTGGGAGGGGGCTAGCGGGATCGAGCAGTACTTC. It translates to CAWEGASGIEQYF. This chain connects TRBV30 to TRBJ2-7; 9 bases map to TRBD2. V was pared by 5 bases and J by 6 bases, with 8 bases of the junction left unmatched. CDR1 and CDR2 (germline): GTSNPN, SVGIG (reference sequence). The CDR3 is made up of 13 amino acids.

The gene calls are TRBV7-8 and TRBJ2-7; 8 nucleotides align to TRBD2. J gave up 6 bases and V 1 base, and 8 bases lay outside the gene matches. Per the germline V gene, CDR1 is SGHVS and CDR2 is FQNEAQ. The CDR3 covers 15 residues. CDR3 protein: CASSLGGRGVFEQYF. In DNA form, the CDR3 reads TGTGCCAGCAGCTTAGGAGGGCGGGGGGTTTTCGAGCAGTACTTC.

The chain carries TRBV10-1 and TRBJ2-7; 7 positions agree with TRBD2. The CDR3 is 16 residues long. Trimming cost V 2 bases and J 2 bases; bases outside gene matches: 9. Germline-derived CDR1 and CDR2 are WNHNN and SYGVQD (reference sequence). CDR3 sequence: CASSETRLAATYEQYF. The CDR3 DNA sequence: TGCGCCAGCAGTGAGACCAGACTAGCTGCTACCTACGAGCAGTACTTC.

This clone was counted a few times. The chain employs TRBV28 and TRBJ2-1, with D unclear. Germline CDR1 is MDHEN and CDR2 is SYDVKM. The CDR3 loop spans 12 amino acids. Trimming left V 4 bases short and J 3 bases short, with 4 bases between. Here the CDR3 DNA reads TGTGCCAGCAGTTACGGCTACAATGAGCAGTTCTTC. It translates to CASSYGYNEQFF.

The V gene is TRBV9, the J gene TRBJ2-5; 7 bases line up with TRBD2. J gave up 1 base and V 0 bases, and 3 bases lay outside the gene matches. The length of the CDR3 is 15 residues. The germline V gene has CDR1 SGDLS and CDR2 YYNGEE. The CDR3 nucleotides read TGTGCCAGCAGCGTAGGCGGCGGGAGCCAAGAGACCCAGTACTTC. Amino acid sequence: CASSVGGGSQETQYF.

V gene TRBV5-4 combines with J gene TRBJ2-7; 11 nucleotides match TRBD2. CDR1 and CDR2 from the germline V gene are SGHNT and YYREEE (reference sequence). V shed 2 bases and J 4 bases; nucleotides not matched to a gene: 5. This CDR3 is 15 amino acids long. CDR3 protein: CASSFLAGGPYEQYF. As DNA, the CDR3 is TGTGCCAGCAGCTTCTTAGCGGGAGGGCCATACGAGCAGTACTTC. Combining the CDR3 with reference TRBV5-4 and TRBJ2-7 gives the whole variable domain ETGVTQSPTHLIKTRGQQVTLRCSSQSGHNTVSWYQQALGQGPQFIFQYYREEENGRGNFPPRFSGLQFPNYSSELNVNALELDDSALYLCASSFLAGGPYEQYFGPGTRLTVT.

V and J are TRBV7-2 and TRBJ2-1; 7 bases are a match to TRBD1. After removal of 6 bases from V and 8 bases from J, the junction contained 16 bases not matched to a gene. The CDR3 is 16 amino acids. Germline loops: CDR1 SGHTA, CDR2 FQGNSA. CDR3 in amino acids: CASRSTGQLNTDEQFF. CDR3 nucleotides: TGTGCCAGCAGATCCACGGGACAGCTGAACACGGATGAGCAGTTCTTC.

This clone has just a few counts. V and J are TRBV21-1 and TRBJ2-6; the D call in the table, TRBD2, was not verified against the DNA. TRBV21-1 counts as a pseudogene. The CDR3 has 18 residues. This chain's CDR3 is CASRQYLAQQSRANVLTF. In DNA form, the CDR3 reads TGTGCCAGCAGACAATATTTAGCACAACAAAGTCGGGCCAACGTCCTGACTTTC.